Listed here are 23 T cell receptor beta chains from one sample, sequenced in a study of identical twins. TCRdb reprocessed the 5' RACE reads with MiXCR, giving one entry per CDR3 protein. The sample shows 500,000 to 600,000 distinct CDR3 sequences, less than 25% of them seen only once. The same sample was also studied in work on T cells expressing NK-cell markers.

Sequencing used CD4+ T cells sorted from blood. These receptor sequences come from a woman aged 18-35 years in good health.

V usage is TRBV2 and J usage is TRBJ1-1; TRBD1 aligns across 7 bases. This CDR3 region has 17 residues. Germline V gene sequence: CDR1 SNHLY, CDR2 FYNNEI. Trimming cost V 6 bases and J 3 bases; bases outside gene matches: 16. CDR3 in amino acids: CASRLATLITGDTEAFF. The CDR3 DNA is TGTGCCAGCAGGCTAGCTACTTTAATAACAGGGGACACTGAAGCTTTCTTT.

The chain combines TRBV27 with TRBJ2-1, with TRBD1 identical over 8 bases. The CDR3 length is 15 residues. Germline CDR1 and CDR2: MNHEY and SMNVEV (reference sequence). Losses at the gene ends were 7 bases for V and 6 bases for J; bases not matched to a gene: 11. The chain's CDR3 is CASKVSGGNSNEQFF. CDR3 sequence (DNA): TGTGCCAGCAAGGTTTCAGGGGGCAATTCCAATGAGCAGTTCTTC.

The CDR3 loop is CSARSQGRGPEAFF. CDR3 nucleotides: TGCAGCGCCCGATCACAGGGGAGGGGCCCTGAAGCTTTCTTT. The chain combines TRBV29-1 with TRBJ1-1; TRBD1 agrees at 7 bases. The CDR3 runs 14 residues. CDR1 SQVTM and CDR2 ANQGSEA come from the germline V gene. J lost 6 bases, V lost 7 bases, and 14 bases had no gene match. The variable domain in full, completed from reference TRBV29-1 and TRBJ1-1, reads SAVISQKPSRDICQRGTSLTIQCQVDSQVTMMFWYRQQPGQSLTLIATANQGSEATYESGFVIDKFPISRPNLTFSTLTVSNMSPEDSSIYLCSARSQGRGPEAFFGQGTRLTVV.

The chain is built from TRBV20-1 and TRBJ2-7; 8 bases agree with TRBD2. Germline V gene lookup returns CDR1 DFQATT and CDR2 SNEGSKA (reference sequence). The CDR3 contains 11 residues. The V and J ends lost 6 bases and 5 bases, in that order; junction bases with no gene match: 3. The CDR3 DNA sequence: TGCAGTGCCAAGACTAGCGACGAGCAGTACTTC. Translation: CSAKTSDEQYF.

The rearrangement joins TRBV11-3 to TRBJ2-1; 8 positions match TRBD2. This CDR3 comprises 15 residues. After removal of 5 bases from V and 3 bases from J, the junction contained 6 bases not matched to a gene. The germline V gene has CDR1 SGHNT and CDR2 YENEEA. In DNA form, the CDR3 reads TGTGCCAGCAGCCCATCTAGCGGGTTCTACAATGAGCAGTTCTTC. Protein product: CASSPSSGFYNEQFF. Based on the CDR3 plus reference TRBV11-3 and TRBJ2-1, the full variable domain is EAGVVQSPRYKIIEKKQPVAFWCNPISGHNTLYWYLQNLGQGPELLIRYENEEAVDDSQLPKDRFSAERLKGVDSTLKIQPAELGDSAVYLCASSPSSGFYNEQFFGPGTRLTVL.

The chain links TRBV12-3 or TRBV12-4 to TRBJ2-5, with 8 bases matching TRBD2. This CDR3 has 16 residues. J gave up 2 bases and V 1 base, and 6 bases lay outside the gene matches. The CDR3: CASSLGRTSRQETQYF. In DNA form, the CDR3 reads TGTGCCAGCAGTTTAGGCCGGACTAGCAGACAAGAGACCCAGTACTTC.

The chain couples TRBV20-1 to TRBJ2-1, with 7 bases lining up with TRBD2. CDR1 and CDR2 from the germline V gene are DFQATT and SNEGSKA (reference sequence). The CDR3 consists of 15 residues. Losses at the gene ends were 0 bases for V and 5 bases for J; bases not matched to a gene: 7. This CDR3 is CSARDWSGANNEQFF. CDR3 bases: TGCAGTGCTAGAGATTGGAGCGGGGCGAACAATGAGCAGTTCTTC.

The chain carries TRBV1 and TRBJ2-1; the table's D call, TRBD2, was not checked against the DNA. TRBV1 is deemed a pseudogene. The CDR3 loop spans 14 amino acids. CDR3 in DNA: TGCACCAGCAGCCAAGCGGGGCTAGCGAATGAGCAGTTCTTC. Encoded protein: CTSSQAGLANEQFF.

This clonotype was counted only a few times. The chain employs TRBV6-2 or TRBV6-3 and TRBJ1-1; possible D gene TRBD1, 5 bases. This CDR3 is built from 15 residues. The germline CDR1 and CDR2 sequences are MNHEY and SVGEGT. The V and J ends lost 6 bases and 3 bases respectively, with 17 bases between them. Here the CDR3 reads CASSPLQWGYTEAFF. CDR3 DNA sequence: TGTGCCAGCAGCCCTCTCCAGTGGGGGTACACTGAAGCTTTCTTT.

The sample holds one count of this clonotype. The chain joins TRBV20-1 to TRBJ2-7; D is unclear. CDR3 length equals 13 residues. CDR1 DFQATT and CDR2 SNEGSKA come from the germline V gene (reference sequence). Trimming left V 0 bases short and J 7 bases short, with 13 bases between. The CDR3 sequence is CSARETALSEQYF. The CDR3 nucleotides read TGCAGTGCTAGAGAGACGGCACTCTCGGAGCAGTACTTC.

The gene calls are TRBV12-5 and TRBJ1-2; D call uncertain. Germline V gene data show CDR1 as LGHNT and CDR2 as FRNRAP. V lost 5 bases, J lost 5 bases, and 3 bases lay in between. The CDR3 is 10 residues long. CDR3 residues: CASGGYGYTF. The CDR3 DNA reads TGTGCTAGTGGTGGTTATGGCTACACCTTC.

This clonotype was picked up many times. This chain joins TRBV12-3 or TRBV12-4 and TRBJ2-5; 7 nucleotides line up with TRBD1. With V trimmed by 4 bases and J by 1 base, 6 bases remained unmatched. There are 15 residues in the CDR3. CDR3 DNA: TGTGCCAGCAGTTACCCACAGGGGCGCCAAGAGACCCAGTACTTC. Translation: CASSYPQGRQETQYF.

This clonotype was recorded many times. The gene calls are TRBV12-3 or TRBV12-4 and TRBJ1-3; D remains ambiguous. V was shortened by 4 bases and J by 0 bases, with 10 bases between the two germline ends. The CDR3 is 15 amino acids. The CDR3 is CASSWRRFSGNTIYF. In DNA form, the CDR3 reads TGTGCCAGCAGTTGGCGAAGGTTCTCTGGAAACACCATATATTTT.

The gene calls are TRBV6-5 and TRBJ2-5, with 11 bases that match TRBD2. Germline values: CDR1 MNHEY, CDR2 SVGAGI. J gave up 3 bases and V 4 bases, and 4 bases lay outside the gene matches. This CDR3 is built from 15 residues. The CDR3 region is CASSFLAGGKETQYF. In DNA, the CDR3 is TGTGCCAGCAGTTTCCTAGCGGGGGGTAAAGAGACCCAGTACTTC.

The chain's CDR3 is CSSSIMNTEAFF. The CDR3 DNA reads as TGCAGTTCATCAATTATGAACACTGAAGCTTTCTTT. The chain is built from TRBV20-1 and TRBJ1-1, with D uncertain. The CDR3 runs to 12 residues. Per germline, CDR1 DFQATT and CDR2 SNEGSKA (reference sequence). The V end was cut by 8 bases, the J end by 0 bases, with 10 bases between.

This chain's CDR3 is CASSAPRGSGGLQETQYF. CDR3 coding DNA: TGTGCCAGCAGCGCCCCCCGGGGATCGGGAGGGTTGCAAGAGACCCAGTACTTC. The rearrangement joins TRBV12-3 or TRBV12-4 to TRBJ2-5; 8 bases fit TRBD2. The CDR3 is 18 amino acids. V shed 6 bases and J 2 bases; nucleotides not matched to a gene: 17.

The chain links TRBV20-1 to TRBJ2-1; TRBD2 might be the D (7 bases). Germline lookup yields CDR1 DFQATT and CDR2 SNEGSKA (reference sequence). V lost 6 bases to trimming and J lost 3 bases, with 21 bases between them. The CDR3 length is 16 residues. CDR3 DNA: TGCAGTGCCCCATCGCGGGACGGGGGGCGCTACAATGAGCAGTTCTTC. Encoded protein: CSAPSRDGGRYNEQFF.

This chain joins TRBV20-1 and TRBJ1-4; no firm D call. V was shortened by 0 bases and J by 8 bases, with 16 bases between the two germline ends. Germline V gene sequence: CDR1 DFQATT, CDR2 SNEGSKA (reference sequence). The CDR3 is made up of 15 amino acids. The CDR3 spells CSARDHRALHEKLFF. Written as DNA, the CDR3 is TGCAGTGCTAGAGATCACCGAGCCCTCCACGAAAAACTGTTTTTT.

The rearrangement joins TRBV12-3 or TRBV12-4 to TRBJ1-1; D not certain. This CDR3 has 14 residues. The germline V and J ends were trimmed by 2 bases and 4 bases, with 11 bases remaining between them. CDR3 loop: CASSLMGFSTEAFF. The CDR3 coding sequence is TGTGCCAGCAGTTTAATGGGGTTCAGCACTGAAGCTTTCTTT.

With respect to this clonotype: A read error is possible here, since a much larger clone lies one base away. The CDR3 carries no conserved terminal phenylalanine or tryptophan, so it likely arises from a read error. The rearrangement uses TRBV20-1 and TRBJ2-7, with unresolved D. CDR1 is DFQATT, CDR2 SNEGSKA, per germline (reference sequence). CDR3 length: 12 residues. Deletions cut 6 bases from V and 4 bases from J, with 13 bases between. The CDR3 is CSASQMDYEQYY. The DNA of the CDR3 is TGCAGTGCGTCGCAGATGGATTACGAGCAGTACTAC.

This chain links TRBV27 with TRBJ2-1, with 12 bases identical to TRBD2. There are 16 residues in the CDR3. Germline trimming cut 8 bases from V and 9 bases from J; bases unmatched to any gene: 14. Germline loops: CDR1 MNHEY, CDR2 SMNVEV (reference sequence). CDR3 amino acids: CASGVLLAGGLSEQFF. DNA for the CDR3: TGTGCCAGCGGGGTTTTACTAGCGGGAGGATTAAGTGAGCAGTTCTTC.

This clonotype was detected only a few times. The chain recombines TRBV5-1 with TRBJ2-2; 7 positions agree with TRBD2. Germline CDR1 is SGHRS and CDR2 is YFSETQ. The CDR3 is 14 amino acids. Trimming took 5 bases from V and 5 from J; bases not matched to a gene: 6. CDR3 residues: CASRESGATGELFF. CDR3 sequence (DNA): TGCGCCAGCAGAGAAAGCGGGGCTACCGGGGAGCTGTTTTTT.

V usage is TRBV15 and J usage is TRBJ2-3; D uncertain. The V gene lost 0 bases and the J gene lost 4 bases, with 8 bases spanning the gap. The CDR3 consists of 14 residues. Looked up from germline, CDR1 is LNHNV and CDR2 is YYDKDF (reference sequence). DNA for the CDR3: TGTGCCACCAGCAGAGATCAGAACTCAGATACGCAGTATTTT. It specifies CATSRDQNSDTQYF.